Below, 13 T cell receptor beta chains from the same sample are listed, as sequenced in a study of graft-versus-host responses after intestinal transplantation. The antigens these receptors bind are not known. The table came from immunoSEQ multiplex PCR; TCRdb's copy has only in-frame clones and leaves some out. The table lists approximately 92,000 clones, 85% to 95% of them singletons, with 6% in the top ten. This material consisted of unstimulated CD8+ T cells sorted from spleen or lymph node cells, taken before intestinal transplant. All receptors derive from a human donor who received an intestinal transplant.

This rearrangement joins TRBV7-3 to TRBJ2-7; the match to TRBD2 covers 7 bases. This CDR3 spans 15 amino acids. CDR1 and CDR2 (germline): SGHTA, FQGTGA. V dropped 1 base and J dropped 2; count of bases not matched to a gene: 5. The CDR3 loop reads CASSLRAGRAYEQYF. DNA of the CDR3: TGTGCCAGCAGCTTAAGAGCGGGGAGAGCCTACGAGCAGTACTTC.

The V and J genes are TRBV7-6 and TRBJ2-1; TRBD1 matches at 8 bases. This CDR3 has 15 residues. The junction had 10 bases not matched to a gene; V was cut back by 4 bases and J by 8 bases. Per the germline V gene, CDR1 is SGHVS and CDR2 is FNYEAQ. The CDR3, as DNA: TGTGCCAGCAGCTCAGGACAGGGCCCGAAGTATGAGCAGTTCTTC. Residues: CASSSGQGPKYEQFF.

V usage is TRBV9 and J usage is TRBJ1-1; no firm D call. The CDR3 sequence is 13 residues long. CDR1 is SGDLS, CDR2 YYNGEE, per germline. Trimming took 4 bases from V and 1 from J, leaving 8 bases between them. The CDR3, as DNA: TGTGCCAGCAGCCCCGGGGAGAACACTGAAGCTTTCTTT. Residues: CASSPGENTEAFF.

The chain carries TRBV7-3 and TRBJ2-1; 7 nucleotides line up with TRBD1. The CDR3 is 15 amino acids. Trimming at V came to 4 bases and at J to 8 bases, leaving 11 bases not matched to a gene. Germline lookup yields CDR1 SGHTA and CDR2 FQGTGA. CDR3 amino acids: CASSSESTGRYEQFF. CDR3 DNA sequence: TGTGCCAGCAGCTCGGAATCGACAGGGCGGTATGAGCAGTTCTTC.

The gene calls are TRBV6-5 and TRBJ2-3; 7 bases agree with TRBD1. CDR1 and CDR2 (germline): MNHEY, SVGAGI. The CDR3 length is 14 residues. Losses at the gene ends were 6 bases for V and 1 base for J; bases not matched to a gene: 4. The CDR3, as DNA: TGTGCCAGCAGCCTTACAGGGGGCACAGATACGCAGTATTTT. This sequence encodes CASSLTGGTDTQYF.

V gene TRBV21-1 combines with J gene TRBJ1-1; TRBD1 reflects the table's D call only, with no check against the DNA. TRBV21-1 is recorded as a pseudogene. The CDR3 consists of 16 residues. Written as DNA, the CDR3 is TGTGCCAGCAGCAATCGGCCGGGACAGATGAACACTGAAGCTTTCTTT. It codes for CASSNRPGQMNTEAFF.

This clone was picked up a small number of times. Compared with germline, one end of the junction differs, possibly owing to a read error. This chain uses TRBV10-3 with TRBJ2-7; D perhaps matches TRBD1 (6 bases). The CDR3 runs to 13 residues. In germline, CDR1 is ENHRY, CDR2 SYGVKD. The CDR3: CAISEGTLIRWSF. The CDR3 DNA reads TGTGCCATCAGTGAAGGGACACTTATACGATGGAGCTTC.

This clone appeared a few times. The chain joins TRBV7-2 to TRBJ2-7, with TRBD1 as a possible D gene (6 bases). The CDR3 consists of 13 residues. Germline assignment: CDR1 SGHTA and CDR2 FQGNSA. Deletions cut 2 bases from V and 6 bases from J, with 11 bases between. The CDR3 here is CASSLPGAGEQYF. The DNA of the CDR3 is TGTGCCAGCAGCTTACCAGGGGCGGGCGAGCAGTACTTC.

The chain has TRBV27 and TRBJ2-3; 8 bases are shared with TRBD2. This CDR3 is built from 15 residues. V lost 3 bases to trimming and J lost 2 bases; unmatched junction nucleotides: 4. Germline CDR1 is MNHEY and CDR2 is SMNVEV (reference sequence). This chain's CDR3 is CASSFRGGVTDTQYF. CDR3 bases: TGTGCCAGCAGTTTTCGGGGGGGCGTCACAGATACGCAGTATTTT.

This chain joins TRBV27 and TRBJ2-7; D is uncertain. The CDR3 covers 13 residues. The V end was cut by 2 bases, the J end by 1 base, with 6 bases between. Germline CDR1 and CDR2: MNHEY and SMNVEV (reference sequence). For the CDR3, the DNA is TGTGCCAGCAGTTTAAGGGATTCCTACGAGCAGTACTTC. Translating gives CASSLRDSYEQYF.

The chain is built from TRBV6-1 and TRBJ2-1; TRBD2 aligns across 7 bases. CDR1 is MNHNS and CDR2 is SASEGT in the germline V gene. Trimming took 8 bases from V and 4 from J; bases not matched to a gene: 8. The length of the CDR3 is 14 residues. CDR3 protein: CASGYSGPYNEQFF. CDR3 DNA: TGTGCCAGCGGATATAGCGGGCCATACAATGAGCAGTTCTTC.

The chain couples TRBV27 to TRBJ1-2, with D possibly matching TRBD1 (5 bases). CDR1 is MNHEY and CDR2 is SMNVEV in the germline V gene (reference sequence). V lost 6 bases to trimming and J lost 2 bases, with 10 bases between them. The CDR3 sequence is 13 residues long. CDR3 in amino acids: CASRPQVNYGYTF. Here the CDR3 DNA reads TGTGCCAGCAGGCCACAGGTGAACTATGGCTACACCTTC.

This clone has only one observation. The chain employs TRBV10-3 and TRBJ2-3; D possibly matches TRBD1 or TRBD2 (5 bases each). The V end lost 3 bases, the J end lost 10 bases, and 20 bases lay between the germline ends. CDR3 size: 15 residues. Looked up from germline, CDR1 is ENHRY and CDR2 is SYGVKD. The CDR3 nucleotides read TGTGCCATCAGTGACCCGACGAATACTCCGGGACCGCAGTATTTT. Amino acids: CAISDPTNTPGPQYF.